Listed below are T cell receptor beta chains from one sample, sequenced in a study of blood T cell repertoires in COVID-19. Sequencing used immunoSEQ multiplex PCR; TCRdb keeps in-frame clones, though not all of them. The sample yields about 200,000 clones, roughly 80% seen once. The specimen sequenced was peripheral blood. These receptors were obtained from a woman older than 75 with acute or convalescent COVID-19. The CDR3 runs from the conserved cysteine through the conserved F or W. Fields, in order: D gene, V gene, J gene, clone size, CDR3 protein. The D gene is left open where the match is weak. Size tells how often a clone was seen (once, few, many) or the class of an expanded clone, and some rows leave it out.

TRBD1	TRBV7-9	TRBJ1-2	NA	CASSEPGQGHYGYTF
TRBD2	TRBV7-2	TRBJ2-3	NA	CASSLLSGGAGDTQYF
NA	TRBV3-1/TRBV3-2	TRBJ1-4	NA	CASSQQGGLFF
TRBD1	TRBV28	TRBJ1-6	NA	CASTVQGLGNSPLHF
TRBD1	TRBV5-4	TRBJ1-1	once	CASSFPRDRRNTEAFF
TRBD1	TRBV30	TRBJ1-4	NA	CAWSDLDRGNEKLFF
TRBD1	TRBV9	TRBJ1-1	NA	CASSAGQGMNTEAFF
NA	TRBV6-2/TRBV6-3	TRBJ2-5	NA	CASSYLGPIETQYF
NA	TRBV4-2	TRBJ1-2	NA	CASSQDKTTAYGYTF
TRBD1	TRBV19	TRBJ1-1	NA	CASSSPGTANTEAFF
NA	TRBV30	TRBJ1-6	NA	CAWRGGGDAALTHF
TRBD2	TRBV11-3	TRBJ2-4	NA	CASSAGLVLNIQYF
TRBD2	TRBV10-3	TRBJ2-5	NA	CAIRSGSNEETQYF
TRBD2	TRBV3-1/TRBV3-2	TRBJ2-2	NA	CASSFSGRPNTGELFF
TRBD1	TRBV5-1	TRBJ1-5	NA	CASRESGGQPQHF
TRBD2	TRBV7-8	TRBJ2-7	NA	CASSYGGNYEQYF
TRBD1	TRBV19	TRBJ1-5	NA	CATTGAGFSNQPQHF